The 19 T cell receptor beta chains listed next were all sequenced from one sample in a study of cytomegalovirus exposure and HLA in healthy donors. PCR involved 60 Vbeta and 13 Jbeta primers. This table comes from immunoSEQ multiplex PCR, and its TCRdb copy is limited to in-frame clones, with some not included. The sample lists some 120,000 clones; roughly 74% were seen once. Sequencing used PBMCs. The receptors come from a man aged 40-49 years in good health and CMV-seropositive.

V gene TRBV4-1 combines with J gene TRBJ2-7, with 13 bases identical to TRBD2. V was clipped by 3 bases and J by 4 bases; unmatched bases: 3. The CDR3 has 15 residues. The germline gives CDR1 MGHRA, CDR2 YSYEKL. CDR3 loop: CASSQALAGGYEQYF. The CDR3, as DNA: TGCGCCAGCAGCCAGGCACTAGCGGGGGGGTACGAGCAGTACTTC.

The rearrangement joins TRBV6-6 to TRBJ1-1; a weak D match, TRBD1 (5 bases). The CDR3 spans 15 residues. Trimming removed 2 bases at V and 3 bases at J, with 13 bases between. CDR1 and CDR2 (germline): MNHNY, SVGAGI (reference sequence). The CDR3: CASSYGEGWDTEAFF. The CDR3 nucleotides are TGTGCCAGCAGTTACGGGGAGGGGTGGGACACTGAAGCTTTCTTT.

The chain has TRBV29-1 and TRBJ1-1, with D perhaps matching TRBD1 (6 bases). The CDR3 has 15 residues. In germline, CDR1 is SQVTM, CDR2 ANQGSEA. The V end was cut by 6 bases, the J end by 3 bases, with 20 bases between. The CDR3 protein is CSVTGIGGLDTEAFF. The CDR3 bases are TGCAGCGTGACAGGTATCGGAGGATTGGACACTGAAGCTTTCTTT.

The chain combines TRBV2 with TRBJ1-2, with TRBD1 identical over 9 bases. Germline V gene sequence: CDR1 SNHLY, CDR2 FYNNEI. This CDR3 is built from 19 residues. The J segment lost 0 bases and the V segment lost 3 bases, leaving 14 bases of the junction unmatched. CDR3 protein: CASSDLRDRVEIANYGYTF. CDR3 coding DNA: TGTGCCAGCAGTGACCTCCGGGACAGGGTTGAAATAGCTAACTATGGCTACACCTTC. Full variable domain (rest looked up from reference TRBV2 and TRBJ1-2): EPEVTQTPSHQVTQMGQEVILRCVPISNHLYFYWYRQILGQKVEFLVSFYNNEISEKSEIFDDQFSVERPDGSNFTLKIRSTKLEDSAMYFCASSDLRDRVEIANYGYTFGSGTRLTVV.

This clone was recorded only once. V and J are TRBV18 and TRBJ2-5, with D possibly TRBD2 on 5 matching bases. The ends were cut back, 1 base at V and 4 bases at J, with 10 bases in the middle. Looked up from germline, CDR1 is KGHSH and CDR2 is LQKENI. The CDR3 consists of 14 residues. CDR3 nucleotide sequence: TGTGCCAGCTCACCACTTCGAGGGCGAGAGACCCAGTACTTC. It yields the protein CASSPLRGRETQYF.

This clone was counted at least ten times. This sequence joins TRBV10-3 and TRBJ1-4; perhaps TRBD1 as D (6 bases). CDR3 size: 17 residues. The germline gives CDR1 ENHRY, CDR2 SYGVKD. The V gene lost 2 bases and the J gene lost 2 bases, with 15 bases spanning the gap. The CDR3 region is CAISEPTGGATNEKLFF. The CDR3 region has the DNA TGTGCCATCAGTGAGCCAACGGGGGGGGCGACTAATGAAAAACTGTTTTTT.

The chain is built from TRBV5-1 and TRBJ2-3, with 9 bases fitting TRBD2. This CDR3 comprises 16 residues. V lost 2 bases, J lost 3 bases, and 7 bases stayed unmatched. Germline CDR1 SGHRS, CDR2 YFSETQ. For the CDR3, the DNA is TGCGCCAGCAGCTTCGTAGCGGGAGAGGGTACAGATACGCAGTATTTT. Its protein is CASSFVAGEGTDTQYF.

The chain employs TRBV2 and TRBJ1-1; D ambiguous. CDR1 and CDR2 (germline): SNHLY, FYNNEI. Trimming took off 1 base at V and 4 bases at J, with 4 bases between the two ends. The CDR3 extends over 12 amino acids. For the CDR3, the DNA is TGTGCCAGCAGTGAAGATATCACTGAAGCTTTCTTT. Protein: CASSEDITEAFF.

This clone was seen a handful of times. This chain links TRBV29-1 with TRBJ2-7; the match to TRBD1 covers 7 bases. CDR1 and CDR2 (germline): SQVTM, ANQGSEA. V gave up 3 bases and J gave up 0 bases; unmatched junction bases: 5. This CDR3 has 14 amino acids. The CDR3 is CSVERQGNSYEQYF. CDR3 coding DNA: TGCAGCGTTGAGAGACAGGGCAACTCCTACGAGCAGTACTTC.

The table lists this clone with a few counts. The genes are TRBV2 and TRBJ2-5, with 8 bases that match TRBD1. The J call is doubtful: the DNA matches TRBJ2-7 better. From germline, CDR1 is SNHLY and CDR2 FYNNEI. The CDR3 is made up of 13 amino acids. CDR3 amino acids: CASSVGQVNEQYF. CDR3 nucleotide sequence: TGTGCCAGCAGTGTGGGACAGGTGAACGAGCAGTACTTC.

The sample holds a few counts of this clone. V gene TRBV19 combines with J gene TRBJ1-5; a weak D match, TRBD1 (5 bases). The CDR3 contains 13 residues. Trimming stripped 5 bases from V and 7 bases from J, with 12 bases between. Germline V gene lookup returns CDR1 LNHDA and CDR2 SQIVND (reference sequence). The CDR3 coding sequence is TGTGCCAGTAGTTCGGGTTGGGGCCAGCCCCAGCATTTT. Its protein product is CASSSGWGQPQHF. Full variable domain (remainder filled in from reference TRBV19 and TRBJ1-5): DGGITQSPKYLFRKEGQNVTLSCEQNLNHDAMYWYRQDPGQGLRLIYYSQIVNDFQKGDIAEGYSVSREKKESFPLTVTSAQKNPTAFYLCASSSGWGQPQHFGDGTRLSIL.

The CDR3 nucleotides are TGTGCCAGCAAGCTAGCGGGGGGTGCCTACGAGCAGTACTTC. Protein sequence: CASKLAGGAYEQYF. The V and J genes are TRBV6-5 and TRBJ2-7; TRBD2 aligns across 11 bases. There are 14 residues in the CDR3. The V segment lost 7 bases and the J segment 2 bases; nucleotides outside the gene matches: 4. Per the germline V gene, CDR1 is MNHEY and CDR2 is SVGAGI.

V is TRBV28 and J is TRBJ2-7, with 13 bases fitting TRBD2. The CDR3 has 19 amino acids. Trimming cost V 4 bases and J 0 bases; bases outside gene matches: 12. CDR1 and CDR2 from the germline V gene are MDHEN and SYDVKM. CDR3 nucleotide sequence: TGTGCCAGCAGTTCTCCATCCGGACTAGCGGGAGTCCCCTCCTACGAGCAGTACTTC. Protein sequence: CASSSPSGLAGVPSYEQYF. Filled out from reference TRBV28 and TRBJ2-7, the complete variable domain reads DVKVTQSSRYLVKRTGEKVFLECVQDMDHENMFWYRQDPGLGLRLIYFSYDVKMKEKGDIPEGYSVSREKKERFSLILESASTNQTSMYLCASSSPSGLAGVPSYEQYFGPGTRLTVT.

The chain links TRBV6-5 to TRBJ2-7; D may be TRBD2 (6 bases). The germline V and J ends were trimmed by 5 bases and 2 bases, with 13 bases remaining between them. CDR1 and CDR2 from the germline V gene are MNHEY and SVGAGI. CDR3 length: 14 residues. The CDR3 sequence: CASSLGLVTYEQYF. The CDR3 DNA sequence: TGTGCCAGCAGTCTGGGACTTGTGACCTACGAGCAGTACTTC.

The CDR3: CASKITYNTGELFF. Here the CDR3 DNA reads TGTGCCAGCAAGATTACCTACAACACCGGGGAGCTGTTTTTT. The chain links TRBV6-5 to TRBJ2-2; no clear D gene. V lost 7 bases and J lost 2, with 11 bases in between. CDR1 is MNHEY and CDR2 is SVGAGI in the germline V gene. The CDR3 is made up of 14 amino acids.

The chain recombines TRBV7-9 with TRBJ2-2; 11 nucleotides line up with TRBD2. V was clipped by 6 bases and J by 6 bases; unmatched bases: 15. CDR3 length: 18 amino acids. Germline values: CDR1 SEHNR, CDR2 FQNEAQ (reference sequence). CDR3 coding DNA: TGTGCCAGCAGAATATCCCACACTAGCGGGAGAATTTCCGGGGAGCTGTTTTTT. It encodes CASRISHTSGRISGELFF.

The CDR3 region is CASGSGTVNSPLHF. The CDR3 coding sequence is TGTGCTAGTGGCTCCGGGACAGTTAATTCACCCCTCCACTTT. This rearrangement joins TRBV12-5 to TRBJ1-6; the match to TRBD1 covers 7 bases. The CDR3 totals 14 residues. Germline V gene sequence: CDR1 LGHNT, CDR2 FRNRAP. V lost 6 bases and J lost 6; bases outside the gene matches: 5.

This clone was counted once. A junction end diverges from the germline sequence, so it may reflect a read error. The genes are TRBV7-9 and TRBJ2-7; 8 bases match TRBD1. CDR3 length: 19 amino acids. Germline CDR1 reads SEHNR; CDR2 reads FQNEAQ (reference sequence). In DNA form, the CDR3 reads TGTTCCAGCAGCTTAATGAAATCCGGGACAGGAAGGGGTCCCTACGAGCAGTACTTC. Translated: CSSSLMKSGTGRGPYEQYF.

The CDR3 loop reads CASSPLPGTGVHEQFF. The CDR3 DNA reads TGTGCCAGCAGTCCTTTGCCCGGGACAGGGGTACATGAGCAGTTCTTC. V gene TRBV27 combines with J gene TRBJ2-1; the match to TRBD1 covers 10 bases. The germline gives CDR1 MNHEY, CDR2 SMNVEV (reference sequence). This CDR3 contains 16 residues. After removal of 5 bases from V and 8 bases from J, the junction contained 12 bases not matched to a gene.